Listed below are T cell receptor beta chains from one sample, sequenced in a study of blood T cells in healthy people across ages. From the 5' RACE reads, TCRdb called clonotypes with MiXCR, one entry per CDR3 protein. Here the sample spans more than 1,400,000 distinct CDR3 sequences, approximately 42% being singletons. Sequenced material: blood. Every receptor here comes from a woman aged 18-30 years in good health. CDR3s include the opening cysteine and the closing phenylalanine or tryptophan. The D gene is left open where the match is weak. Clone size, where shown, is once, few, many, or a class for clones that have expanded.

D gene: TRBD2; clone size: .; V gene: TRBV7-9; J gene: TRBJ2-5; CDR3 protein: CASSFKREGETQYF; CDR3 DNA: TGTGCCAGCAGCTTTAAACGGGAGGGGGAGACCCAGTACTTC
D gene: TRBD1; clone size: few; V gene: TRBV12-3/TRBV12-4; J gene: TRBJ2-2; CDR3 protein: CATSEGQGGSGELFF; CDR3 DNA: TGTGCCACCTCCGAGGGACAGGGCGGATCCGGGGAGCTGTTTTTT
D gene: TRBD2; clone size: few; V gene: TRBV5-1; J gene: TRBJ2-1; CDR3 protein: CASSLAYGGSSYNEQFF; CDR3 DNA: TGCGCCAGCAGCTTGGCCTACGGGGGGAGCTCCTACAATGAGCAGTTCTTC
D gene: .; clone size: .; V gene: TRBV10-3; J gene: TRBJ2-1; CDR3 protein: CAVSGANDNEQFF; CDR3 DNA: TGTGCCGTCAGTGGGGCCAACGACAATGAGCAGTTCTTC
D gene: .; clone size: .; V gene: TRBV3-1; J gene: TRBJ1-3; CDR3 protein: CASSDGAIGNTIYF; CDR3 DNA: TGTGCCAGCAGCGACGGGGCAATTGGAAACACCATATATTTT
D gene: TRBD2; clone size: many; V gene: TRBV10-3; J gene: TRBJ2-1; CDR3 protein: CAISEVPGLAGSGWGNEQFF; CDR3 DNA: TGTGCCATCAGTGAGGTCCCGGGACTAGCGGGATCAGGGTGGGGTAATGAGCAGTTCTTC
D gene: TRBD1; clone size: .; V gene: TRBV10-2; J gene: TRBJ2-7; CDR3 protein: CASRDREQYF; CDR3 DNA: TGCGCCAGCAGGGACAGGGAGCAGTACTTC
D gene: .; clone size: few; V gene: TRBV10-3; J gene: TRBJ1-1; CDR3 protein: CAISESVDTEAFF; CDR3 DNA: TGTGCCATCAGTGAGTCGGTGGATACTGAAGCTTTCTTT
D gene: .; clone size: few; V gene: TRBV4-1; J gene: TRBJ2-7; CDR3 protein: CASSQKTGYEQYF; CDR3 DNA: TGCGCCAGCAGCCAAAAAACAGGGTACGAGCAGTACTTC
D gene: TRBD1; clone size: .; V gene: TRBV11-2; J gene: TRBJ2-1; CDR3 protein: CASSLDGTGPLTGQFF; CDR3 DNA: TGTGCCAGCAGCTTAGACGGGACAGGGCCGCTGACAGGGCAGTTCTTC
D gene: TRBD2; clone size: few; V gene: TRBV6-6; J gene: TRBJ2-1; CDR3 protein: CASSYSGLAGAYNEQFF; CDR3 DNA: TGTGCCAGCAGTTACTCGGGGCTAGCGGGAGCCTACAATGAGCAGTTCTTC
D gene: .; clone size: .; V gene: TRBV28; J gene: TRBJ1-3; CDR3 protein: CASSLVAGNTIYF; CDR3 DNA: TGTGCCAGCAGTTTAGTGGCTGGAAACACCATATATTTT
D gene: .; clone size: few; V gene: TRBV7-9; J gene: TRBJ2-7; CDR3 protein: CASSPRQRPVDEQYF; CDR3 DNA: TGTGCCAGCAGCCCCAGACAGAGACCTGTCGACGAGCAGTACTTC
D gene: TRBD1; clone size: .; V gene: TRBV6-2/TRBV6-3; J gene: TRBJ1-2; CDR3 protein: CASSDRGHGYTF; CDR3 DNA: TGTGCCAGCAGCGACAGGGGCCATGGCTACACCTTC
D gene: TRBD1; clone size: .; V gene: TRBV6-1; J gene: TRBJ1-1; CDR3 protein: CASSEDRGREAFF; CDR3 DNA: TGTGCCAGTAGTGAAGACAGGGGGCGAGAAGCTTTCTTT
D gene: .; clone size: .; V gene: TRBV7-4; J gene: TRBJ2-7; CDR3 protein: CATSPGRRPAPTYEQYF; CDR3 DNA: TGTGCCACCAGCCCGGGCCGCCGGCCGGCTCCCACCTACGAGCAGTACTTC
D gene: .; clone size: .; V gene: TRBV10-3; J gene: TRBJ2-3; CDR3 protein: CAISESGKRATDTQYF; CDR3 DNA: TGTGCCATCAGTGAGTCGGGGAAGCGGGCCACAGATACGCAGTATTTT
D gene: .; clone size: .; V gene: TRBV20-1; J gene: TRBJ1-2; CDR3 protein: CSASESPGWGYTF; CDR3 DNA: TGCAGTGCTAGTGAATCACCTGGTTGGGGCTACACCTTC
D gene: .; clone size: few; V gene: TRBV10-3; J gene: TRBJ1-1; CDR3 protein: CAISQGANTEAFF; CDR3 DNA: TGTGCCATCAGCCAGGGCGCGAACACTGAAGCTTTCTTT
D gene: .; clone size: .; V gene: TRBV7-9; J gene: TRBJ2-1; CDR3 protein: CASSLKGGIYNEQFF; CDR3 DNA: TGTGCCAGCAGCTTAAAAGGGGGGATATACAATGAGCAGTTCTTC
D gene: .; clone size: few; V gene: TRBV3-1; J gene: TRBJ2-1; CDR3 protein: CASSRRSSKEEQFF; CDR3 DNA: TGTGCCAGCAGCCGCAGATCTTCCAAGGAGGAGCAGTTCTTC
D gene: .; clone size: .; V gene: TRBV9; J gene: TRBJ2-1; CDR3 protein: CASSVGGAAYNEQFF; CDR3 DNA: TGTGCCAGCAGCGTAGGGGGAGCCGCCTACAATGAGCAGTTCTTC
D gene: .; clone size: .; V gene: TRBV20-1; J gene: TRBJ2-2; CDR3 protein: CSAAQGGTGELFF; CDR3 DNA: TGCAGTGCGGCACAGGGGGGGACCGGGGAGCTGTTTTTT
D gene: TRBD1; clone size: .; V gene: TRBV28; J gene: TRBJ2-7; CDR3 protein: CASSEPGTGIQEQYF; CDR3 DNA: TGTGCCAGCAGTGAACCCGGGACAGGGATCCAAGAGCAGTACTTC
D gene: .; clone size: .; V gene: TRBV6-1; J gene: TRBJ2-4; CDR3 protein: CASSEAPLAKNIQYF; CDR3 DNA: TGTGCCAGCAGTGAAGCGCCCTTAGCCAAAAACATTCAGTACTTC
D gene: TRBD2; clone size: few; V gene: TRBV20-1; J gene: TRBJ2-3; CDR3 protein: CSARDDTSGGADTQYF; CDR3 DNA: TGCAGTGCTAGAGACGATACTAGCGGGGGAGCAGATACGCAGTATTTT
D gene: TRBD1; clone size: .; V gene: TRBV27; J gene: TRBJ1-2; CDR3 protein: CASRGLDRVYGYTF; CDR3 DNA: TGTGCCAGCAGAGGACTAGACAGGGTCTATGGCTACACCTTC
D gene: .; clone size: .; V gene: TRBV20-1; J gene: TRBJ2-3; CDR3 protein: CSVSADTQYF; CDR3 DNA: TGCAGTGTTTCTGCAGATACGCAGTATTTT
D gene: .; clone size: .; V gene: TRBV12-3/TRBV12-4; J gene: TRBJ2-3; CDR3 protein: CASSPAAQRTDTQYF; CDR3 DNA: TGTGCCAGCAGCCCAGCGGCACAGCGCACAGATACGCAGTATTTT
D gene: TRBD2; clone size: .; V gene: TRBV2; J gene: TRBJ2-7; CDR3 protein: CAGSETSVGEQYF; CDR3 DNA: TGTGCCGGCAGTGAAACTAGCGTAGGCGAGCAGTACTTC